Included here is one T cell receptor (beta chain) sequence, with context. The CDR3 has 14 amino acids. Trimming took 3 bases from V and 3 from J; bases not matched to a gene: 6. Germline V CDR1 and CDR2: DFQATT, SNEGSKA (reference sequence). The sample originates from a study of CD8 T cells in Susac syndrome. With random hexamers, reverse transcription was performed on about 0.45 to 1 ug of RNA. Coverage of TCR beta CDR3 amplification by immunoSEQ multiplex PCR extended to 54 Vbeta and 13 Jbeta. Via MiXCR, TCRdb re-called the immunoSEQ multiplex PCR reads, giving one row per CDR3 protein. This sample has some 300,000 distinct CDR3 sequences, with roughly 90% found just once. High-throughput TCR beta sequencing covered peripheral CD8+ and CD4+ T cells. The TEMRA cells underwent FACS enrichment, while the CD8+ and CD4+ T cells underwent negative isolation.

The sequenced material came from CD8+ T cells from PBMCs. The receptor's source is a human donor with multiple sclerosis. The rearrangement joins TRBV20-1 to TRBJ2-7; 9 nucleotides align to TRBD2. The CDR3 here is CSASNLAGNYEQYF. CDR3 DNA sequence: TGCAGTGCTAGTAACCTAGCGGGGAACTACGAGCAGTACTTC.